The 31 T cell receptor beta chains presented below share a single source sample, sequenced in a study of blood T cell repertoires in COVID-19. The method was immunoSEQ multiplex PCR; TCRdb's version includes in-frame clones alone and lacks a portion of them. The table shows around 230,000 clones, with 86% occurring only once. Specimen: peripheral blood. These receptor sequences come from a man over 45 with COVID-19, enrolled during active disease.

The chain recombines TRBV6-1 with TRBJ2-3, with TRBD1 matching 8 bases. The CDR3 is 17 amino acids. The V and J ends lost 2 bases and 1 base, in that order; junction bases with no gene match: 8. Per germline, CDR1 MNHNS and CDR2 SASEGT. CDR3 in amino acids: CASSELSRTGRTDTQYF. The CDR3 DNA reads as TGTGCCAGCAGTGAATTATCCAGGACAGGGCGCACAGATACGCAGTATTTT.

The CDR3 nucleotides read TGTGCCAGCAGCTCACAGCAGGGGGGCACTGAAGCTTTCTTT. It translates to CASSSQQGGTEAFF. The chain joins TRBV7-9 to TRBJ1-1; TRBD1 matches 7 bases. V shed 4 bases, J shed 4 bases, and the junction held 6 bases outside the gene matches. Germline V gene data show CDR1 as SEHNR and CDR2 as FQNEAQ (reference sequence). The CDR3 is 14 amino acids.

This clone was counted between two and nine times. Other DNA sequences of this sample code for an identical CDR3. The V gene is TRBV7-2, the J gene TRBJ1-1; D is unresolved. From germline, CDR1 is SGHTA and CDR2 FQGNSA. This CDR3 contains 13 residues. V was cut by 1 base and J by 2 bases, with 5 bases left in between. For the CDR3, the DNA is TGTGCCAGCAGCTTAGACAGAAACACTGAAGCTTTCTTT. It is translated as CASSLDRNTEAFF.

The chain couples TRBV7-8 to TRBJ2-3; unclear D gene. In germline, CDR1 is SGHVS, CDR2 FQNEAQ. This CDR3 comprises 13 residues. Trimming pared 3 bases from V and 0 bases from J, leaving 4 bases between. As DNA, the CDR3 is TGTGCCAGCAGCTTCCCTAGCACAGATACGCAGTATTTT. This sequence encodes CASSFPSTDTQYF.

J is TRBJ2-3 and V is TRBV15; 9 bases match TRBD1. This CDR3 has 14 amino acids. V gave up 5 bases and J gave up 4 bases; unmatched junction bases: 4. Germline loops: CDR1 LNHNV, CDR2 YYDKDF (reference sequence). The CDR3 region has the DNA TGTGCCACCAGCTATCGACAGGGGGCAGATACGCAGTATTTT. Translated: CATSYRQGADTQYF.

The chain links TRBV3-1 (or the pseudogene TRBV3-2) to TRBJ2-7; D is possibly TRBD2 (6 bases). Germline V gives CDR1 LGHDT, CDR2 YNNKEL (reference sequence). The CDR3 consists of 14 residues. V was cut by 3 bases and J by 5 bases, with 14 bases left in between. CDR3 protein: CASSQRGTGDEQYF. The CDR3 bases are TGTGCCAGCAGCCAGCGTGGGACGGGGGACGAGCAGTACTTC.

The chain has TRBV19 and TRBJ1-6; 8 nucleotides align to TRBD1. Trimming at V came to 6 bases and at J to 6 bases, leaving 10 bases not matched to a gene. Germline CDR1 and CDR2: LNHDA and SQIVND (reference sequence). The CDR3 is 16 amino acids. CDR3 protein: CASSALGGQGNSPLHF. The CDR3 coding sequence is TGTGCCAGTAGCGCCCTTGGAGGACAGGGTAATTCACCCCTCCACTTT.

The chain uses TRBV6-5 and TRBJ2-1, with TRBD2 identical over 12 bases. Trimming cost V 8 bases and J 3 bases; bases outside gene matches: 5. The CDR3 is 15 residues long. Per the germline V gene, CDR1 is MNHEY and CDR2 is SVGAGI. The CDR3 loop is CASRSSGGDYNEQFF. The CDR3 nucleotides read TGTGCCAGCCGATCTAGCGGGGGGGACTACAATGAGCAGTTCTTC.

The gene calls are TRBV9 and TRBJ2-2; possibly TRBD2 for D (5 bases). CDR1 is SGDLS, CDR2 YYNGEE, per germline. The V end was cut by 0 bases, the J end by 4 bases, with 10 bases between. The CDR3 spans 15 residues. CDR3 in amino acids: CASSVDPGGTGELFF. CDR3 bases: TGTGCCAGCAGCGTAGACCCCGGAGGCACCGGGGAGCTGTTTTTT.

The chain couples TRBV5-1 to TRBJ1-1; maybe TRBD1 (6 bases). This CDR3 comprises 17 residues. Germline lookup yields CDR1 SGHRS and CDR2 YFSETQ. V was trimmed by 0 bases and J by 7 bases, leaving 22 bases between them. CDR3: CASSLASLGGGNLEAFF. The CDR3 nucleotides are TGCGCCAGCAGCTTGGCCTCACTCGGCGGGGGCAACCTTGAAGCTTTCTTT.

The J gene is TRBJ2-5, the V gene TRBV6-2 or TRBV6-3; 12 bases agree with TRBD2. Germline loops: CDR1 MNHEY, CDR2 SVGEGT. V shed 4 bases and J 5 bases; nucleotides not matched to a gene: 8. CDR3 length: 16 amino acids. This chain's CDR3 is CASSFASGRAMETQYF. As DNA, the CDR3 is TGTGCCAGCAGTTTTGCTAGCGGGAGGGCCATGGAGACCCAGTACTTC.

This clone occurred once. CDR3 sequence (DNA): TGTGCCAGCAGCTTGGGGACAGGTTTATCTGGGGCCAACGTCCTGACTTTC. As protein: CASSLGTGLSGANVLTF. J is TRBJ2-6 and V is TRBV7-9; 8 positions agree with TRBD1. CDR3 length: 17 amino acids. Trimming removed 3 bases from V and 1 base from J; junction bases left unmatched: 5. Germline V CDR1 and CDR2: SEHNR, FQNEAQ (reference sequence).

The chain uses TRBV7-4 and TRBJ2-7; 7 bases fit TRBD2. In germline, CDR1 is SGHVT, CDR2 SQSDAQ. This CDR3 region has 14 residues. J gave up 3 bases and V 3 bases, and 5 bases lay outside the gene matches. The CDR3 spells CASSLAGVGYEQYF. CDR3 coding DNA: TGTGCCAGCAGCTTGGCGGGAGTGGGCTACGAGCAGTACTTC.

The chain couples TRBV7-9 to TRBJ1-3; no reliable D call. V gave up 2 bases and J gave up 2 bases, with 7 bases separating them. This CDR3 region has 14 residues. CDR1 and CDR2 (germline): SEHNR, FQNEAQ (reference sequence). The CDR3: CASSLSQAGNTIYF. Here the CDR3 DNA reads TGTGCCAGCAGCTTAAGCCAAGCTGGAAACACCATATATTTT.

The CDR3 protein is CASSVAGGETQYF. CDR3 coding DNA: TGTGCCAGCAGCGTAGCGGGGGGGGAGACCCAGTACTTC. This chain uses TRBV9 with TRBJ2-5, with TRBD2 matching 8 bases. Trimming removed 0 bases from V and 5 bases from J; junction bases left unmatched: 0. The V gene's germline CDR1 is SGDLS and CDR2 YYNGEE. This CDR3 has 13 residues.

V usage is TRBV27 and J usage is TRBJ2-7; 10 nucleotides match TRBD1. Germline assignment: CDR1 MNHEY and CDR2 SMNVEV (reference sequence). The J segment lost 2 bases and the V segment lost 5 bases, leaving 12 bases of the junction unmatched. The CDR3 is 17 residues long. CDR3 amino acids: CASSPRHPGQGTYEQYF. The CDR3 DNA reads TGTGCCAGCAGTCCGCGCCACCCGGGACAGGGGACCTACGAGCAGTACTTC.

In DNA form, the CDR3 reads TGTGCCAGTAGTATGGGGGGGACCCCTCCCTACAATGAGCAGTTCTTC. It is translated as CASSMGGTPPYNEQFF. J is TRBJ2-1 and V is TRBV19; 7 bases are a match to TRBD2. The V gene end was trimmed by 3 bases and the J gene end by 2 bases; junction bases not matched to a gene: 7. This CDR3 region has 16 residues. Germline CDR1 and CDR2: LNHDA and SQIVND (reference sequence).

The CDR3 DNA follows: TGCGCCAGCAACCGGGACAGGTTAGGTGGCTACACCTTC. Amino acid sequence: CASNRDRLGGYTF. The chain has TRBV5-1 and TRBJ1-2; 8 bases agree with TRBD1. This CDR3 region has 13 residues. Germline lookup yields CDR1 SGHRS and CDR2 YFSETQ. The junction had 8 bases not matched to a gene; V was cut back by 6 bases and J by 7 bases.

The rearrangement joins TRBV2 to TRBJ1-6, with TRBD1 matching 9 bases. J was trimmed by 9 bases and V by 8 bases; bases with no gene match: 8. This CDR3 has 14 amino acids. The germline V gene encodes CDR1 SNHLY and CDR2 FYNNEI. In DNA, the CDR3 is TGTGCCAGCTATAGTACAGGGGGCGGTTCACCCCTCCACTTT. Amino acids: CASYSTGGGSPLHF.

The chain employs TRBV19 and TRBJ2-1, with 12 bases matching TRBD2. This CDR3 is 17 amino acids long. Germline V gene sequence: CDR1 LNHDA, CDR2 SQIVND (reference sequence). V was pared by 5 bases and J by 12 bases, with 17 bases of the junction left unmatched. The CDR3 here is CASSPLVTSGGVGVQFF. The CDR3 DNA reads TGTGCCAGTAGTCCCCTGGTGACTAGCGGGGGAGTCGGGGTGCAGTTCTTC.

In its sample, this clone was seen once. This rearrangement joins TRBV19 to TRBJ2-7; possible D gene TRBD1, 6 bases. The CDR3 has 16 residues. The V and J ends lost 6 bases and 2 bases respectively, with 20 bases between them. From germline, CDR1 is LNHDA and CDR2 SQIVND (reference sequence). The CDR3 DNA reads TGTGCCAGTAGCCTGGTTGGACAGATATTTACCTACGAGCAGTACTTC. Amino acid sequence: CASSLVGQIFTYEQYF.

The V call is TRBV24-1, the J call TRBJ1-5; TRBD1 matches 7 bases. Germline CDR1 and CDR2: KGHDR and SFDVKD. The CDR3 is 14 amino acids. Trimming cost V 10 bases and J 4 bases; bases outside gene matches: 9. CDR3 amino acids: CATQGPNPNQPQHF. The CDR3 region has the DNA TGTGCCACACAGGGGCCGAACCCGAATCAGCCCCAGCATTTT.

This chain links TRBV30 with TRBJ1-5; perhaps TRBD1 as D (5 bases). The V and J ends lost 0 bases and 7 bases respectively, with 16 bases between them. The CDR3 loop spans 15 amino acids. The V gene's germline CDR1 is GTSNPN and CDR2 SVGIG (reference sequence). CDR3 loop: CAWSVGVQGSQPQHF. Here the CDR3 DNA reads TGTGCCTGGAGTGTGGGCGTGCAGGGAAGCCAGCCCCAGCATTTT. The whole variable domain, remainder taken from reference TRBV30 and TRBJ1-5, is SQTIHQWPATLVQPVGSPLSLECTVEGTSNPNLYWYRQAAGRGLQLLFYSVGIGQISSEVPQNLSASRPQDRQFILSSKKLLLSDSGFYLCAWSVGVQGSQPQHFGDGTRLSIL.

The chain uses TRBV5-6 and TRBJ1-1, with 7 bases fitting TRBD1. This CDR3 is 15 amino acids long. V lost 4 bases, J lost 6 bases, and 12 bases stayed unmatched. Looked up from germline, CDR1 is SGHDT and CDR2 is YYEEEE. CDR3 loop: CASSPPAGGWAEAFF. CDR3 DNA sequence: TGTGCCAGCAGCCCTCCCGCAGGGGGGTGGGCTGAAGCTTTCTTT.

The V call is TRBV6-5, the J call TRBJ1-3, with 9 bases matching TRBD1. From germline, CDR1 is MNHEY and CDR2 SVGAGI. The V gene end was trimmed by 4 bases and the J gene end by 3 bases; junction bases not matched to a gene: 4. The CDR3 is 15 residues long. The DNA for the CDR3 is TGTGCCAGCAGTTTAGCGACAGGGGGTGGAAACACCATATATTTT. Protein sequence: CASSLATGGGNTIYF.

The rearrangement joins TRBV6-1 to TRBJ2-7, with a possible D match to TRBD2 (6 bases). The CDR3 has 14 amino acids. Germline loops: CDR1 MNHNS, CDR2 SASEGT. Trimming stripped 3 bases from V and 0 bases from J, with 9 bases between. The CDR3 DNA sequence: TGTGCCAGCAGTGACACTAGCTACTCCTACGAGCAGTACTTC. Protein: CASSDTSYSYEQYF.

CDR3 region: CASSVEGRTDTQYF. The CDR3 DNA reads as TGTGCCAGCAGCGTAGAAGGGAGGACAGATACGCAGTATTTT. The chain employs TRBV9 and TRBJ2-3; perhaps TRBD2 as D (6 bases). The CDR3 loop spans 14 amino acids. Per the germline V gene, CDR1 is SGDLS and CDR2 is YYNGEE. V dropped 0 bases and J dropped 3 bases, with 8 bases sitting between them.

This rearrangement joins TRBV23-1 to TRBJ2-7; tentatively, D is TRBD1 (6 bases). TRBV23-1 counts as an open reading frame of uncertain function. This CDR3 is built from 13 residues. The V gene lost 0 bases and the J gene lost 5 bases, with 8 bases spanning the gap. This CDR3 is CASSQSGGDEQYF. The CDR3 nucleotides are TGCGCCAGCAGTCAATCAGGGGGAGACGAGCAGTACTTC.

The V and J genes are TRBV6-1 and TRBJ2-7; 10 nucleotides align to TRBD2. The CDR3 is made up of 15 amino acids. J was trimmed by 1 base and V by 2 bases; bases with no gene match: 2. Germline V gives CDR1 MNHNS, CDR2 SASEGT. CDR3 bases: TGTGCCAGCAGTGAATCAGCGGGAGGGTCCTACGAGCAGTACTTC. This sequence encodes CASSESAGGSYEQYF.

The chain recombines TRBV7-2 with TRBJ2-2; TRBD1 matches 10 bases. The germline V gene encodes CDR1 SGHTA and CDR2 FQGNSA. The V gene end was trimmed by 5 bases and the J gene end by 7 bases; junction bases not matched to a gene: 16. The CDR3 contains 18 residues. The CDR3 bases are TGTGCCAGCAGCCCCCGACCGTTCGGGACAGGGGTGAACGGGGAGCTGTTTTTT. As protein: CASSPRPFGTGVNGELFF.

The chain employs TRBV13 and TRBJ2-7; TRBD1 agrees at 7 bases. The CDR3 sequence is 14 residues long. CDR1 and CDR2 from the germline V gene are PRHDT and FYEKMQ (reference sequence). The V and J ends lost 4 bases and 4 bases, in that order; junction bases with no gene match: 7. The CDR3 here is CASSSRDSAYEQYF. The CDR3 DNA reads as TGTGCCAGCAGCTCCCGGGACAGTGCATACGAGCAGTACTTC.